This TCR beta chain was documented in a study of T cells after yellow fever vaccination (dated by TCRdb to between 2017 and 2020). Notes on the research overall: Libraries from fractions with low cell numbers were prepared with the SMART-Seq v4 Ultra Low Input RNA kit. The cohort comprised two healthy male donors, one aged 18 to 30 and one aged 30 to 39 years. Blood samples were taken at several timepoints before and after primary and secondary immunization, and bulk PBMC replicates and cell subsets were isolated. To track T-cell clones before and after primary and booster YFV17D yellow fever vaccination, bulk TCR alpha and beta repertoires were sequenced longitudinally. Paper-wide results and their limitations: Compared with the primary T-cell response, the secondary T-cell response was weaker but faster, peaking on day 5 rather than day 15. The study included only a couple of donors, which limits how far the findings can be generalized. A small share of clonotypes was detected in both CD4 and CD8 compartments, with the overlap likely arising from convergent recombination. Most clones expanded after primary vaccination were re-detected after the booster (96% of CD4 and roughly 87% of CD8), suggesting broad memory maintenance. Because abundant contaminating clonotypes from the bulk population could be contained in FACS-sorted repertoires, computational filtering was required.

The reads were generated on an Illumina NovaSeq 6000. TCR cDNA was synthesized by 5'RACE template switching, through which a universal primer site and unique molecular identifiers were introduced. Priming for cDNA synthesis came from both the TCR alpha and TCR beta constant segments. Library amplification involved two PCR steps, and the second step added sample barcodes and sequencing adapters. Libraries were sequenced on Illumina HiSeq 2500 (2x100 bp) or NovaSeq (2x150 bp). Under the source paper's analysis protocol: MIGEC handled demultiplexing of reads and collapsing into UMI consensus sequences, while MiXCR performed V(D)J alignment. Using edgeR on replicate PBMC samples, clonotypes were called vaccine-responding if FDR was below 0.01 and the log2 fold change was above 5 up to day 15. Each bulk clonotype received a CD4 or CD8 identity based on whether the sequenced CD4 or CD8 repertoire contained that clonotype at higher abundance. TCRdb reprocessing: public reads trimmed at Q25 with fastp, clones called with MiXCR, in-frame beta chains kept. Entries are consolidated by CDR3 protein sequence, retaining the most common genes and DNA. These V and J calls are TCRdb output, not the study's own analysis. The sample table holds some 400,000 distinct CDR3 sequences, of which 15% to 20% were seen once. The ten most abundant clones make up over 15% of the sample.

The intended sense of this specimen's treatment or condition label: live attenuated yellow fever vaccine strain. At each blood-draw timepoint, two biological replicates of bulk PBMCs were collected. A standard Ficoll-Paque protocol was used to isolate PBMCs from peripheral blood. RNA was extracted with TriZol from bulk PBMCs, CD4 and CD8 fractions, and dextramer-positive and dextramer-negative fractions. This clonotype was counted only a few times. Its cognate antigen has yet to be identified. The sample holds no much larger clone one base away, and base qualities are not on file. From a lookup of the germline V gene (reference sequence), CDR1 and CDR2 are DFQATT and SNEGSKA. V lost 2 bases and J lost 2 bases; the stretch between them is 17 bases long. Counted from cysteine to phenylalanine, this CDR3 has 16 amino acids. Only the CDR3 DNA is retained, 48 bases long and in frame from the first base.

This clonotype originated in a man aged 18 to 29 who received the YFV17D yellow fever vaccine. The chain couples TRBV20-1 to TRBJ2-3; D gene: possibly TRBD2, on 5 matching bases. The starting material was PBMCs, obtained before the yellow fever booster vaccination. The nucleotides read TGCAGTGCTAGATCCCGGCTAGCAATATCCACAGATACGCAGTATTTT. This translates into CSARSRLAISTDTQYF.